Detailed here is one TCR beta chain. Its cognate antigen is unknown. This specimen comes from a study of cytomegalovirus exposure and HLA in healthy donors. Study-wide results and caveats: Association with HLA alleles at 0.05 false discovery rate was found for 15,000 to 20,000 TCR beta sequences in a later analysis. The study labeled 164 TCR beta chains cytomegalovirus-associated.

This PCR relied on a set of 60 Vbeta primers and 13 Jbeta primers. The data were produced by immunoSEQ multiplex PCR, yet TCRdb's version contains in-frame clones alone and is incomplete. The table lists about 98,000 clones, under 85% of them singletons. The CDR3 extends over 13 amino acids. Trimming cost V 2 bases and J 12 bases; bases outside gene matches: 6. Germline V gene lookup returns CDR1 MDHEN and CDR2 SYDVKM. The sequence derives from a man between 18 and 35 years old in good health and CMV-seropositive. Material for sequencing was PBMCs. V usage is TRBV28 and J usage is TRBJ2-1; 8 positions agree with TRBD2. The CDR3 loop is CASSLPVTSGQFF. The CDR3 nucleotides read TGTGCCAGCAGTTTACCCGTAACTAGCGGGCAGTTCTTC.